This T cell receptor (beta chain) was recovered during a study of T cell repertoires in cytomegalovirus infection. V lost 11 bases and J lost 1, with 16 bases in between. CDR1 and CDR2 from the germline V gene are SGHVS and FQNEAQ. The length of the CDR3 is 14 residues. This clonotype has only a few counts. TCRdb reanalysed the reads using MiXCR and keeps one entry per CDR3 protein. The sample has some 180,000 distinct CDR3 sequences, 17% seen once. This receptor was identified in a human donor in good health (CMV status not recorded). Some clones in this sample may be carry-over from other donors' samples. Input material: CD8+ T cells from PBMCs. The genes are TRBV7-8 and TRBJ2-3; no clear D gene. The CDR3 is CASHRGYGTDTQYF. The CDR3 DNA reads TGTGCCTCGCACAGAGGTTACGGCACAGATACGCAGTATTTT.